This T cell receptor (beta chain) originates from a study of blood T cell repertoires in COVID-19. About the study: Sources were T cells, B-cell-depleted T cells, or PBMCs; the material itself was cDNA or gDNA.

Original methodology: Reference gene primer amplification gave nucleated cell count estimates. Libraries were prepared by immunoSEQ multiplex PCR; TCRdb keeps only in-frame clonotypes and omits some of them. That table supplies the V and J calls and clone size; D and trimming were determined from the DNA. The sample comprises about 140,000 clones, nearly 80% of which are singletons, and around 2.9% rests with the top ten. Adults between roughly 18 and 95 years of age took part from 20 to 25 US areas. Cohort allocation depended upon clinical history that participants reported. CDR3 length equals 13 residues. Between the trimmed V and J ends, which lost 6 bases and 2 bases, there was a span of 11 bases.

This clonotype was obtained from a woman between 50 and 59 years old who had recovered from COVID-19. Sample: PBMCs or T cells enriched from blood (not recorded which). The V gene is TRBV12-3 or TRBV12-4, the J gene TRBJ2-7; D is perhaps TRBD2 (6 bases). The DNA of the CDR3 is TGTGCCAGCAGGCCGGGACTCCCCTACGAGCAGTACTTC. Amino acid sequence: CASRPGLPYEQYF.